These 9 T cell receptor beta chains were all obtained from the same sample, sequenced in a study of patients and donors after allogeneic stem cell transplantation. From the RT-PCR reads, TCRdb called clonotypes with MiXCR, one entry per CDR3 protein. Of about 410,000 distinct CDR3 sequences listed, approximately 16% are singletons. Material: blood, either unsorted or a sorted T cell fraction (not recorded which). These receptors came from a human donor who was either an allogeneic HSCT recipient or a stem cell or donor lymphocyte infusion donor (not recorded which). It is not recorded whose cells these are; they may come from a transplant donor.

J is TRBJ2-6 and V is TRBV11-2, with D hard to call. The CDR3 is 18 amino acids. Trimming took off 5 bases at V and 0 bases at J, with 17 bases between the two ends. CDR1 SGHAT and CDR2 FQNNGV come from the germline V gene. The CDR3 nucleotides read TGTGCCAGCAGCCCAAGAGGTACGGCTAGCTCTGGGGCCAACGTCCTGACTTTC. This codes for CASSPRGTASSGANVLTF.

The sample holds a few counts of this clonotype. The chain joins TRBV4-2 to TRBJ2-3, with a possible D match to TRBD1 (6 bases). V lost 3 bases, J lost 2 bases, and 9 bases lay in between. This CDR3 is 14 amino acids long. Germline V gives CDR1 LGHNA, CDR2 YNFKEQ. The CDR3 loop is CASSQGDTTDTQYF. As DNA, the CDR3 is TGTGCCAGCAGCCAGGGGGACACCACAGATACGCAGTATTTT.

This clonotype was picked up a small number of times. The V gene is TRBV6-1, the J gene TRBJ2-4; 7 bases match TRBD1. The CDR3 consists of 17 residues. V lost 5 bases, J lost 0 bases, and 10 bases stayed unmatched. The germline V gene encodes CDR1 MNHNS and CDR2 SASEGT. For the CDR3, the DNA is TGTGCCAGCAGTCCGGCCCGGGACAGAAAAGCCAAAAACATTCAGTACTTC. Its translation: CASSPARDRKAKNIQYF.

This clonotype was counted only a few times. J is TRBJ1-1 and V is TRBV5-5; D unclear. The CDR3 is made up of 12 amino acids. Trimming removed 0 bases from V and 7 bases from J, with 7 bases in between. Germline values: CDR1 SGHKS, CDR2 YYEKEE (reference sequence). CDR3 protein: CASSLGAREAFF. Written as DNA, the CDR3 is TGTGCCAGCAGCTTGGGAGCCCGTGAAGCTTTCTTT.

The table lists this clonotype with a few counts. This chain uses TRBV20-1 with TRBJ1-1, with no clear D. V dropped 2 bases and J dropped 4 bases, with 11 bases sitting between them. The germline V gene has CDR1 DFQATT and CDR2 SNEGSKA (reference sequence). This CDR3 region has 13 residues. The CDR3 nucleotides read TGCAGTGCTAGAAGGTTGTTTGGCACTGAAGCTTTCTTT. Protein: CSARRLFGTEAFF.

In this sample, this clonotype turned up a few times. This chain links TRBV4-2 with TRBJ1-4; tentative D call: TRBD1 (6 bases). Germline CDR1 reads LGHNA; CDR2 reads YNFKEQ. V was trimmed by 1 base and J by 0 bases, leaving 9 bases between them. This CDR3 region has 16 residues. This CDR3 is CASSQGQVATNEKLFF. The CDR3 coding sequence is TGTGCCAGCAGCCAAGGACAGGTTGCAACTAATGAAAAACTGTTTTTT.

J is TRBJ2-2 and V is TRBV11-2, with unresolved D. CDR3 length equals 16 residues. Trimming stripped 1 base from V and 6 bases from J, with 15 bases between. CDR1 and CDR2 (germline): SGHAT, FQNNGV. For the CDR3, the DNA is TGTGCCAGCAGCTTAGTGCTCCCTAGTCGCCCCGGGGAGCTGTTTTTT. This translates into CASSLVLPSRPGELFF.

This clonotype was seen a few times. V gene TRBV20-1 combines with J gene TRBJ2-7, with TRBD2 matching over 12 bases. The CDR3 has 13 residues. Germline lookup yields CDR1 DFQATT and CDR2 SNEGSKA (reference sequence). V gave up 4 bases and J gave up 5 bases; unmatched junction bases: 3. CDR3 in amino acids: CSATSGRANEQYF. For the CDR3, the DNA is TGCAGTGCTACTAGCGGGAGGGCCAACGAGCAGTACTTC.

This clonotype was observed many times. The CDR3, as DNA: TGTGCCAGCAGCATAGGGACTAGCGATACCTACGAGCAGTACTTC. This sequence encodes CASSIGTSDTYEQYF. The genes are TRBV7-9 and TRBJ2-7; 10 positions match TRBD2. J was trimmed by 2 bases and V by 5 bases; bases with no gene match: 6. Germline V CDR1 and CDR2: SEHNR, FQNEAQ (reference sequence). The CDR3 runs 15 residues.